The source of this T cell receptor (beta chain) is a study of T cell responses to AZD1222 COVID-19 vaccine. Study-level information: Pooling of second doses given at about 4 or about 12 weeks was done.

Sequencing used immunoSEQ multiplex PCR; TCRdb keeps in-frame clones, though not all of them. This table holds approximately 190,000 clones, roughly 90% found once. CDR3 size: 14 residues. J lost 7 bases, V lost 4 bases, and 4 bases had no gene match. Germline assignment: CDR1 KGHSH and CDR2 LQKENI. The chain employs TRBV18 and TRBJ1-6; 7 bases are a match to TRBD1. The specimen comprised peripheral blood, sampled on day 0 of AZD1222 vaccination. This TCR was sampled from an adult in good health. The CDR3 DNA follows: TGTGCCAGCTCACGACAGGGTCGCAATTCACCCCTCCACTTT. As protein: CASSRQGRNSPLHF.